This T cell receptor (beta chain) was captured by sequencing in a study of human thymus T cells. Corrective cardiac operations yielded the resected thymus tissue. The CDR3 consists of 14 residues. CDR1 is MNHEY and CDR2 is SMNVEV in the germline V gene (reference sequence). V lost 5 bases and J lost 6; bases outside the gene matches: 4. Using immunoSEQ multiplex PCR, the repertoire was profiled, and TCRdb retains in-frame clones only, with some absent. Of 78,000 or so clones detected, approximately 96% appear once; the ten largest clones hold 0.031%. This clonotype was sampled from a boy in the first two years of life with a congenital heart defect but otherwise immunologically healthy. Material for sequencing was thymus tissue. The V call is TRBV27, the J call TRBJ2-7, with 13 bases identical to TRBD2. DNA for the CDR3: TGTGCCAGCAGTCCGGGACTAGCGGGACTCGAGCAGTACTTC. It yields the protein CASSPGLAGLEQYF.